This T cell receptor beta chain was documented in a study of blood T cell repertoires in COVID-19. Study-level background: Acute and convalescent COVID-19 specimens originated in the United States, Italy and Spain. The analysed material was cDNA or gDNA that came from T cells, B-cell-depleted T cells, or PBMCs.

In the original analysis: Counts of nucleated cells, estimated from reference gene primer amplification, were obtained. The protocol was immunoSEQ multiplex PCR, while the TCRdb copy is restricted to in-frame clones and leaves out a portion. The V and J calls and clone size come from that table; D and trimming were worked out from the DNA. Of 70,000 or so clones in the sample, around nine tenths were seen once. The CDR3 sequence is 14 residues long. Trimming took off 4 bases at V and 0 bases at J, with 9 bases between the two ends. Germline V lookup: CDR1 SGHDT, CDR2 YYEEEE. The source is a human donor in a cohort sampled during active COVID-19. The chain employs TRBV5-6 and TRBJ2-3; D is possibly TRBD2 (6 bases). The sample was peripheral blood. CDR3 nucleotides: TGTGCCAGCAGCCTAGGACTAAGCACAGATACGCAGTATTTT. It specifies CASSLGLSTDTQYF.